This T cell receptor beta chain was found in a study of shared clonotypes between healthy human individuals. Study conclusions and caveats: Sharing of clonotypes among donors was expected to vary with sequencing depth.

Profiling relied on immunoSEQ multiplex PCR, and the TCRdb table lists in-frame clones only, not all of them. This table has around 2,000,000 clones, approximately 94% appearing once. This CDR3 region has 16 residues. Germline trimming cut 0 bases from V and 2 bases from J; bases unmatched to any gene: 4. Germline CDR1 and CDR2: SGDLS and YYNGEE. As concerns this clone: The antigen remains undetermined.

The naive CD8 population came from CD45RO-negative cells selected for CCR7, without terminally differentiated effector memory CD45RA+ cells. V and J are TRBV9 and TRBJ2-7, with 11 bases that match TRBD2. Sequences were obtained from naive CD8+ T cells sorted from blood. The receptor's source is a man younger than 35 in good health. The CDR3 reads CASSVGRLAGTYEQYF. In DNA form, the CDR3 reads TGTGCCAGCAGCGTAGGTAGACTAGCGGGAACCTACGAGCAGTACTTC.